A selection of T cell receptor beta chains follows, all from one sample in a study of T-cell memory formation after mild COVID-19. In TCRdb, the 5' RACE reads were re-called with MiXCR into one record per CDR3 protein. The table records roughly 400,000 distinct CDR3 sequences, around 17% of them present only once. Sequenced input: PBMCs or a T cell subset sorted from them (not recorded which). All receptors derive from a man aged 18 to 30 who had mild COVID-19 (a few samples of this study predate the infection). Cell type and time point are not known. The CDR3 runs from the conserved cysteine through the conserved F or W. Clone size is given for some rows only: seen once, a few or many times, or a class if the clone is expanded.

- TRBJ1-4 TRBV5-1 CASSLDGTTTEKLFF
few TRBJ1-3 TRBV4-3 CASSQSGGFTSGNTIYF
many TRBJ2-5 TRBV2 CASSGVLGVHQETQYF
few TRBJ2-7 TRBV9 CASSNNPGSGKAYEQYF
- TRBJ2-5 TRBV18 CASSPRSGEETQYF
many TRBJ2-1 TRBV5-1 CASSARVDSYNEQFF
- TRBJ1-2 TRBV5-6 CASSSRRYYGYTF
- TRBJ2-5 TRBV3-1 CASSPTGQWTRAQETQYF
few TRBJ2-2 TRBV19 CASSMRQGRTGELFF
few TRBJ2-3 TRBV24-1 CATSETQNSPDTQYF
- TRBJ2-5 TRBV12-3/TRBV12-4 CASSRIDSGGKETQYF
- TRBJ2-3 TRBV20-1 CSARWASGGRRTDTQYF
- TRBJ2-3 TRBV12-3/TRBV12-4 CASSLGRITDTQYF
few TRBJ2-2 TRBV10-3 CAISEPGGGELFF
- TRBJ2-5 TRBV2 CASSRAASRQETQYF
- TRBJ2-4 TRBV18 CASSQGPLAKNIQYF
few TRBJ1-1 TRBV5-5 CASSFQAQEAFF
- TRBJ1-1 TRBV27 CASSGWTGEAFF
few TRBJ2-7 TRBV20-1 CSATTGSVHEQYF
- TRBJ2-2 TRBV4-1 CASSQVHTGPGELFF
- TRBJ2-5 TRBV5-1 CASSLVGVARETQYF
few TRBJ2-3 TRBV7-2 CASSIGASTDTQYF
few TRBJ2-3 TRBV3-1 CASSPHGAGGPDTQYF
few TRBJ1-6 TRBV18 CASSPDRQGNSPLHF
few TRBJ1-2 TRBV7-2 CASSFQAGTGSYGYTF
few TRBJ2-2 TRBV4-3 CASSSPQGVRTGELFF
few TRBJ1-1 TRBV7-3 CASSSPGLYTEAFF
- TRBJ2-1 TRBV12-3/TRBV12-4 CASSLRASGSNEQFF
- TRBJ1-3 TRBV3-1 CASRPRAGIVNTIYF
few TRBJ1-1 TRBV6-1 CASSEHATSLPGTEAFF
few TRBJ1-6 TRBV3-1 CASSDRTTHSPLHF
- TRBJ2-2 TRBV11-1 CASSFLLAGGRTGELFF
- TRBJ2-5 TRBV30 CAWRPQETQYF
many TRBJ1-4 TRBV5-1 CASSLGQGSEKLFF
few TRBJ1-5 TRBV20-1 CSALDSNQPQHF
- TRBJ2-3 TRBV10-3 CAISDLAEGTDTQYF
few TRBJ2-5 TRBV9 CASSAGLSQETQYF
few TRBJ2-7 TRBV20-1 CSARTGGYHEQYF
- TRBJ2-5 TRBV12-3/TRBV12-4 CASSLGPLWTQYF
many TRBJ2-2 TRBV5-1 CASSLRTGATGELFF
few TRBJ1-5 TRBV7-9 CASSLGWAFQPQHF
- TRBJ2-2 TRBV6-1 CASRLALDWAHTGELFF
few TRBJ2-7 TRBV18 CASSPRSGDLYF
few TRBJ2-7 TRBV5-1 CASSFGRGRNEQYF
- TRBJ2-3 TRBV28 CASSFQDRGKEDTQYF
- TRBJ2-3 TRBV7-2 CASSFYGSLVDTQYF
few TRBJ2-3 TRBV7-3 CASSPGFSSTDTQYF
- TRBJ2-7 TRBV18 CASSPSQGPYEQYF
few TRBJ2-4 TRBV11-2 CASSLIGGRGPRVAKNIQYF